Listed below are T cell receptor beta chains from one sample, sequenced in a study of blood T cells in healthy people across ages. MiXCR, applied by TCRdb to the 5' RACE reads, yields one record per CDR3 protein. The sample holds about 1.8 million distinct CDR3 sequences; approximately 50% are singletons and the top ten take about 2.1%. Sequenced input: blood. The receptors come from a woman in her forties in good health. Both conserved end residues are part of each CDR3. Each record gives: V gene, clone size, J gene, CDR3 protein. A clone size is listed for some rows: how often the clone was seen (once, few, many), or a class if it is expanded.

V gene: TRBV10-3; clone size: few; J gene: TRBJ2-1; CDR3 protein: CAISGGGEEQFF
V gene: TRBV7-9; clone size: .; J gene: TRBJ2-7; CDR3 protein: CASSALDYEQYF
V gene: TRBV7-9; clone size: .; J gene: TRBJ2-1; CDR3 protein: CARSPRVNNEQFF
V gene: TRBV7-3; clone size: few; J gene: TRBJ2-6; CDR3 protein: CASSFAPLSSGANVLTF
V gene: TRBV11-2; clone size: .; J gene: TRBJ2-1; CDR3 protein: CASTQSSGGAYNEQFF
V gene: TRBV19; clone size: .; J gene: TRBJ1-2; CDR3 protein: CASSSARHDREGNYGYTF
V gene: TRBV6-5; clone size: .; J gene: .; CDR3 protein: CASSYSSQGLYEQYF
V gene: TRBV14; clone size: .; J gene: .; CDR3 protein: CASSHPVNRWTQYF
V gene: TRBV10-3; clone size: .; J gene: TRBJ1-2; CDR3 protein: CAIKAGNGGYTF
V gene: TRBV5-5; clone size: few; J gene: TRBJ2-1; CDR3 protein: CASSVSINEQFF
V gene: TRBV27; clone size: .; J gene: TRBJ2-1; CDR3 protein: CASSFEYRNNEQFF
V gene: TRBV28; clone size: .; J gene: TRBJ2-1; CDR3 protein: CASSPVGRSSPYNEQFF
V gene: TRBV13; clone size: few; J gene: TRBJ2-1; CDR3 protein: CASRASGGASHNEQFF
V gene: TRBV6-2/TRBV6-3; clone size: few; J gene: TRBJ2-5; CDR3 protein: CASIFGERGRETQYF
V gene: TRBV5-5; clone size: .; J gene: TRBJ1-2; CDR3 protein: CASSLQEARGYGYTF
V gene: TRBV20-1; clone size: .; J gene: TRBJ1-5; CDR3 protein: CSARGARNQPQHF
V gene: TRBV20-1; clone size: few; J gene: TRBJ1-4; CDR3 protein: CSATGPTNEKLFF
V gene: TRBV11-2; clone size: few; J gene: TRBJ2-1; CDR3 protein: CASSPGQLHNEQFF
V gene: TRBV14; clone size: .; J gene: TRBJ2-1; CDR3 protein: CASSQSGLLSYNEQFF
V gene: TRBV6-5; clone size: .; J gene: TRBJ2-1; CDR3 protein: CASSYAQRAYNEQFF
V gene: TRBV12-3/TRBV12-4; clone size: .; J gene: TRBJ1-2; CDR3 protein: CASSLARGRLYGYTF
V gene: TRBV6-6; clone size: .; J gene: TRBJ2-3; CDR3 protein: CASSYPGGPGTDTQYF
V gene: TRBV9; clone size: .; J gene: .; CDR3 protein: CASSVGLAGGPQQETQYF
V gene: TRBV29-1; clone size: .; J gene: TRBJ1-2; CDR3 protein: CSVPKQGGDYTF
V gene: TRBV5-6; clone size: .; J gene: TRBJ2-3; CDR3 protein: CASSALGRRRSVDTQYF
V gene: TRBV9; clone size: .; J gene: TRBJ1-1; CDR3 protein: CASSVGRKMNTEAFF
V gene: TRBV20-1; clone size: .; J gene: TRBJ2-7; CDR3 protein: CSAVGVVGASPYEQYF
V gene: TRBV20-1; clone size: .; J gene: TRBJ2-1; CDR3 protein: CSASVQGANNEQFF
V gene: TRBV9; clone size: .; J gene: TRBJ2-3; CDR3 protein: CASSVAGLAGGQDTQYF
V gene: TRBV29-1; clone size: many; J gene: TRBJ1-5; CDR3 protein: CSVGHSNQPQHF
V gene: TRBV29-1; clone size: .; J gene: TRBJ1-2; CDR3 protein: CSVRSAERVNYGCTF
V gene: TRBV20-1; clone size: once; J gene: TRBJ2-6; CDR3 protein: CSARDPRGTGANVLTF